The next 2 T cell receptor beta chains were all read from a single sample in a study of shared clonotypes between healthy human individuals. Libraries were prepared by immunoSEQ multiplex PCR; TCRdb keeps only in-frame clonotypes and omits some of them. The sample yields around 1,900,000 clones, roughly 95% seen once. CD45RO-negative CD8 cells positively selected for CCR7 made up the naive population, which excluded terminally differentiated effector memory CD45RA+ cells. The material sequenced was naive CD8+ T cells from PBMCs. The source of these receptors is a man aged 18-30 years in good health. Some clones in this sample may be carry-over from other donors' samples.

This chain joins TRBV27 and TRBJ1-4, with D possibly being TRBD1 (5 bases). V was clipped by 5 bases and J by 14 bases, with 18 bases between them. This CDR3 is 13 amino acids long. Germline CDR1 MNHEY, CDR2 SMNVEV (reference sequence). The CDR3, as DNA: TGTGCCAGCAGTCTCAGTCGCAGGGAGTATCTGTTTTTT. Translated, it gives CASSLSRREYLFF.

This clone was seen only once. The chain links TRBV2 to TRBJ2-1, with D possibly matching TRBD2 (5 bases). Looked up from germline, CDR1 is SNHLY and CDR2 is FYNNEI. This CDR3 has 16 residues. Trimming took 3 bases from V and 0 from J, leaving 12 bases between them. The CDR3 DNA reads as TGTGCCAGCAGTGAGGGTCCCCGGGGCTCCTACAATGAGCAGTTCTTC. Residues: CASSEGPRGSYNEQFF.